These T cell receptor beta chains were read from a single sample in a study of blood T cell repertoires in COVID-19. Assay used: immunoSEQ multiplex PCR; TCRdb lists only in-frame clones, some missing. This table has some 270,000 clones, about 80% appearing once. Sequencing was carried out using peripheral blood. The receptors shown here come from an older person with COVID-19, enrolled during active disease. The CDR3 runs from the conserved cysteine through the conserved F or W. The D gene is left open where the match is weak. Clone sizes are given selectively: once, few, many, or a class where the clone is expanded.

TRBV3-1/TRBV3-2,TRBJ2-4,TRBD2,.,TGTGCCAGCAGCCCTCGAGGACTAGCGGGGGGCCAGAGGGGAGGGAACATTCAGTACTTC,CASSPRGLAGGQRGGNIQYF
TRBV21-1,TRBJ2-7,.,once,TGTGCCAGCAGCAAAGAAGAGCGGGAGTTGTCCTACGAGCAGTACTTC,CASSKEERELSYEQYF
TRBV3-1/TRBV3-2,TRBJ2-5,.,.,TGTGCCAGCAGCCAACTACGTATGAGCCAAGAGACCCAGTACTTC,CASSQLRMSQETQYF
TRBV7-9,TRBJ2-1,TRBD1,once,TGTGCCAGCAGCTTGGGACAGGCGTCCTACAATGAGCAGTTCTTC,CASSLGQASYNEQFF
TRBV19,TRBJ1-5,TRBD1,.,TGTGCCAGTAGTATGCAGGGGGGCAATCAGCCCCAGCATTTT,CASSMQGGNQPQHF
TRBV6-1,TRBJ2-1,.,.,TGTGCCAGCAGTGAAACGGGGACTCCCTTGGGTGAGCAGTTCTTC,CASSETGTPLGEQFF
TRBV28,TRBJ1-2,TRBD1,.,TGTGCCAGCAGTTTAGGGGTCGGACAGGTCTATGGCTACACCTTC,CASSLGVGQVYGYTF
TRBV4-3,TRBJ2-5,TRBD2,.,TGCGCCAGCAGCCAAGAACTAGCGGGGGGCGCAGGGTGGGGAGAGACCCAGTACTTC,CASSQELAGGAGWGETQYF
TRBV9,TRBJ2-1,.,.,TGTGCCAGCAGCGTAGGTGGCAGCTACAATGAGCAGTTCTTC,CASSVGGSYNEQFF
TRBV6-5,TRBJ1-4,.,.,TGTGCCAGCAGTTACCGTCAATTTAGGGGTGAAAAACTGTTTTTT,CASSYRQFRGEKLFF
TRBV10-3,TRBJ2-7,.,.,TGTGCCATTTCCGGGACTCCCGGCTCCTACGAGCAGTACTTC,CAISGTPGSYEQYF
TRBV11-2,TRBJ2-2,TRBD1,once,TGTGCCAGCAGCCCGGACAGGGTAGATACCGGGGAGCTGTTTTTT,CASSPDRVDTGELFF
TRBV5-4,TRBJ2-6,.,.,TGTGCCAGCAGCCCCGTAATATCTGGGGCCAACGTCCTGACTTTC,CASSPVISGANVLTF
TRBV5-1,TRBJ2-2,.,.,TGCGCCAGCTATGACTCGACGAACACCGGGGAGCTGTTTTTT,CASYDSTNTGELFF
TRBV7-3,TRBJ2-3,.,.,TGTGCCAGCAGCCGCGGGGGCGGGGTGAGCACAGATACGCAGTATTTT,CASSRGGGVSTDTQYF
TRBV6-5,TRBJ1-3,.,few,TGTGCCAGCAGGCAGCAGAGGCCTGGAAACACCATATATTTT,CASRQQRPGNTIYF
TRBV7-9,TRBJ1-2,.,.,TGTGCCAGCAGCTACCAGGGCGGCGGCTACACCTTC,CASSYQGGGYTF
TRBV5-8,TRBJ2-2,TRBD1,.,TGTGCCAGCAGTTTGCCCGGGACAGGGAACACCGGGGAGCTGTTTTTT,CASSLPGTGNTGELFF
TRBV20-1,TRBJ2-7,.,.,TGCAGTGCTAGTACGTCAGGGGCAGGGCGGAGCCCCTACGAGCAGTACTTC,CSASTSGAGRSPYEQYF
TRBV3-1/TRBV3-2,TRBJ1-5,.,.,TGTGCCAGCAGCCAAGATCGGGGGTCTCATAATCAGCCCCAGCATTTT,CASSQDRGSHNQPQHF
TRBV30,TRBJ1-4,TRBD1,.,TGTGCCTGGAGTGTACCGACAGGGGGATATGAAAAACTGTTTTTT,CAWSVPTGGYEKLFF
TRBV2,TRBJ1-2,TRBD1,.,TGTGCCAGTTTGGACAGGGCTGAAGCTGGCTACACCTTC,CASLDRAEAGYTF
TRBV25-1,TRBJ1-2,TRBD1,few,TGTGCCAGCAGAGGCACAGGGGGTGGCTACACCTTC,CASRGTGGGYTF
TRBV7-3,TRBJ2-2,.,.,TGTGCCAGCAGCTTTAGTCACACCGGGGAGCTGTTTTTT,CASSFSHTGELFF
TRBV28,TRBJ1-5,TRBD1,.,TGTGCCAGCAGTTCGCCTACAGGGGGCATCCAGCCCCAGCATTTT,CASSSPTGGIQPQHF
TRBV7-9,TRBJ2-3,.,.,TGTGCCAGCAGAACCAGCGTAAACTTCCCCACAGATACGCAGTATTTT,CASRTSVNFPTDTQYF
TRBV2,TRBJ1-5,TRBD1,.,TGTGCCAGCCTGGGACAGCCTAATCAGCCCCAGCATTTT,CASLGQPNQPQHF
TRBV7-9,TRBJ2-5,TRBD2,.,TGTGCCAGCAGCTTAGGACTAGCGGGAGGAGAGACCCAGTACTTC,CASSLGLAGGETQYF
TRBV28,TRBJ2-1,TRBD1,.,TGTGCCAGCCGGGGACAGGGGAGAGGTGAGCAGTTCTTC,CASRGQGRGEQFF
TRBV6-2/TRBV6-3,TRBJ2-2,TRBD2,.,TGTGCCAGCAGTACCCCCCGGGCGGGAGGGCCTGGGACCGGGGAGCTGTTTTTT,CASSTPRAGGPGTGELFF
TRBV18,TRBJ1-1,TRBD1,.,TGTGCCAGCTCTACAGGGGCGGGGAACGGGGCTTTCTTT,CASSTGAGNGAFF
TRBV3-1/TRBV3-2,TRBJ2-2,TRBD2,.,TGTGCCAGCAGCAAGAAATTCCCCAGCGGGGGGGCCGGGGAGCTGTTTTTT,CASSKKFPSGGAGELFF
TRBV5-1,TRBJ2-5,TRBD1,.,TGCGCCAGCAGCTTGGCGGACAGGGACCAAGAGACCCAGTACTTC,CASSLADRDQETQYF
TRBV19,TRBJ1-1,.,.,TGTGCCAGTACCCACTCGGCGGAGTACTACAGAGGGACTGAAGCTTTCTTT,CASTHSAEYYRGTEAFF
TRBV18,TRBJ1-4,.,.,TGTGCCAGCTCCGGCGGGAGTCAGCGGTATGAAAAACTGTTTTTT,CASSGGSQRYEKLFF
TRBV6-1,TRBJ2-2,.,once,TGTGCCAGCAGTGGGACAGCCAGGGGCTTCAGGCCCGGGGAGCTGTTTTTT,CASSGTARGFRPGELFF
TRBV6-6,TRBJ1-5,TRBD1,.,TGTGCCACCCGAGCAACAGGGGGGTTCTCTCAGCCCCAGCATTTT,CATRATGGFSQPQHF
TRBV11-2,TRBJ2-4,.,.,TGTGCCAGCAGCTTAGATCCAGAGGGGAGGCTATTTCTAGCCAAAAACATTCAGTACTTC,CASSLDPEGRLFLAKNIQYF
TRBV2,TRBJ2-3,TRBD2,.,TGTGCCAGCAGTTCTCAGAGCGGGAACACAGATACGCAGTATTTT,CASSSQSGNTDTQYF
TRBV5-1,TRBJ2-7,.,few,TGCGCCAGCAGCTCATCCTACGAGCAGTACTTC,CASSSSYEQYF
TRBV10-3,TRBJ1-1,TRBD1,.,TGTGCCATCAGTGAGTTCTCAGGGGGCAGCACTGAAGCTTTCTTT,CAISEFSGGSTEAFF
TRBV6-2/TRBV6-3,TRBJ2-3,TRBD1,.,TGTGCCAGCAGTTACTCGACAGGGGGCGCGAGGGATACGCAGTATTTT,CASSYSTGGARDTQYF
TRBV6-2/TRBV6-3,TRBJ1-1,.,.,TGTGCCAGCAGTTACTCCCCCAGGGGCTTATCCACTGAAGCTTTCTTT,CASSYSPRGLSTEAFF
TRBV20-1,TRBJ1-2,.,.,TGCAGTGCTAGTACCAGCCTCCAGGGGGGCTACACCTTC,CSASTSLQGGYTF
TRBV19,TRBJ1-6,.,.,TGTGCCAGTAGTCCCCGGGGGGGTTCCTCCTGGAATTCACCCCTCCACTTT,CASSPRGGSSWNSPLHF
TRBV18,TRBJ2-3,TRBD2,.,TGTGCCAGCTCTCCTCGGACTAGCGGGGGCACAGATACGCAGTATTTT,CASSPRTSGGTDTQYF
TRBV28,TRBJ1-2,TRBD1,many,TGTGCCAGCAGTAGACAGGGGGGTTATTCTAACTATGGCTACACCTTC,CASSRQGGYSNYGYTF
TRBV5-1,TRBJ2-3,TRBD1,.,TGCGCCAGCAGCTTGGGGGACAGTAGAACAGATACGCAGTATTTT,CASSLGDSRTDTQYF
TRBV7-8,TRBJ1-3,.,.,TGTGCCAGCAGCTCGAGTCCCTCTGGAAACACCATATATTTT,CASSSSPSGNTIYF
TRBV28,TRBJ2-2,TRBD1,few,TGTGCCAGCGACAGGGACACCGGGGAGCTGTTTTTT,CASDRDTGELFF
TRBV5-5,TRBJ1-1,TRBD1,.,TGTGCCAGCAGCCCGTCGGGACAGGGGAATGAAGCTTTCTTT,CASSPSGQGNEAFF
TRBV9,TRBJ2-3,.,.,TGTGCCAGCAGCCCGGTGGGGGGGCTTGAGACCACAGATACGCAGTATTTT,CASSPVGGLETTDTQYF
TRBV5-1,TRBJ2-2,TRBD1,.,TGCGCCAGCAGCTCAATCCGGGACAGGGGGCTTCTCGGGGAGCTGTTTTTT,CASSSIRDRGLLGELFF
TRBV4-2,TRBJ2-7,.,.,TGTGCCAGCAGCCAAGAGGTCCTAGCTTACGAGCAGTACTTC,CASSQEVLAYEQYF
TRBV5-1,TRBJ2-3,.,few,TGCGCCAGCAGCTTCCCCTCCCATACGCAGTATTTT,CASSFPSHTQYF